One sample yielded the 20 T cell receptor beta chains listed below, sequenced in a study of blood T cells in healthy people across ages. A J-beta primer mix and a sample-barcoded 5' primer were used in a second PCR of about 6 to 12 cycles. TCRdb analysed the 5' RACE reads with MiXCR anew, one entry per CDR3 protein. The sample holds roughly 1,100,000 distinct CDR3 sequences, about 23% seen once. These data also featured in a second study, about T cells of mothers and their children.

The specimen was blood. The receptors come from a girl aged 2 to 10 in good health.

The chain combines TRBV7-9 with TRBJ2-7, with D perhaps assigned TRBD1 or TRBD2 (5 bases each). This CDR3 is 13 amino acids long. The germline gives CDR1 SEHNR, CDR2 FQNEAQ (reference sequence). Deletions cut 4 bases from V and 5 bases from J, with 12 bases between. CDR3: CASSWYRGHEQYF. The CDR3 DNA reads TGTGCCAGCAGCTGGTACCGGGGCCACGAGCAGTACTTC.

The sample holds a few counts of this clonotype. The chain links TRBV20-1 to TRBJ2-3, with D possibly being TRBD1 or TRBD2 (5 bases each). Germline V lookup: CDR1 DFQATT, CDR2 SNEGSKA (reference sequence). The V gene lost 0 bases and the J gene lost 6 bases, with 16 bases spanning the gap. This CDR3 comprises 15 residues. Written as DNA, the CDR3 is TGCAGTGCTAGAGATTTCAACGGGGCGGAGGATACGCAGTATTTT. This sequence encodes CSARDFNGAEDTQYF.

The chain uses TRBV7-8 and TRBJ2-1; 10 bases are shared with TRBD2. The CDR3 has 16 amino acids. Germline V gene sequence: CDR1 SGHVS, CDR2 FQNEAQ. V trimming: 3 bases; J trimming: 7 bases; junction bases outside the gene matches: 9. Here the CDR3 reads CASSFALAGERNEQFF. The DNA for the CDR3 is TGTGCCAGCAGCTTCGCTCTAGCGGGGGAACGAAATGAGCAGTTCTTC.

The rearrangement links TRBV3-1 to TRBJ2-7; D assignment may be TRBD1 or TRBD2 (5 bases each). The end of the DNA is better explained by TRBJ2-1, so the J call may be wrong. CDR1 LGHDT and CDR2 YNNKEL come from the germline V gene (reference sequence). CDR3 length: 17 amino acids. CDR3 sequence (DNA): TGTGCCAGCAGCCAAGGAAGGGACCCAACCCCAAGGAATGAGCAGTTCTTC. Translating gives CASSQGRDPTPRNEQFF.

This clonotype appeared a few times. The chain employs TRBV29-1 and TRBJ2-1; the match to TRBD2 covers 9 bases. V dropped 6 bases and J dropped 9; count of bases not matched to a gene: 15. CDR3 length: 15 residues. Germline V lookup: CDR1 SQVTM, CDR2 ANQGSEA. The CDR3 is CSVGYIAGGPGEQFF. The CDR3 DNA follows: TGCAGCGTGGGGTATATTGCGGGAGGGCCCGGTGAGCAGTTCTTC.

The chain uses TRBV6-1 and TRBJ2-3, with 7 bases fitting TRBD2. Germline V gives CDR1 MNHNS, CDR2 SASEGT. The CDR3 totals 17 residues. The V and J ends lost 3 bases and 5 bases, in that order; junction bases with no gene match: 14. The CDR3 bases are TGTGCCAGCAGTGACCGAAGGGGCGGGAGTTTCAGAGATACGCAGTATTTT. Residues: CASSDRRGGSFRDTQYF.

The CDR3, as DNA: TGCGCCTCGAAACAGGGGCCATTCCAAGCGCAAGAGACCCAGTACTTC. This gives the protein CASKQGPFQAQETQYF. The chain carries TRBV5-1 and TRBJ2-5, with 7 bases that match TRBD1. The CDR3 is 16 amino acids. Germline V lookup: CDR1 SGHRS, CDR2 YFSETQ. J lost 2 bases, V lost 10 bases, and 17 bases had no gene match. Combining the CDR3 with reference TRBV5-1 and TRBJ2-5 gives the whole variable domain KAGVTQTPRYLIKTRGQQVTLSCSPISGHRSVSWYQQTPGQGLQFLFEYFSETQRNKGNFPGRFSGRQFSNSRSEMNVSTLELGDSALYLCASKQGPFQAQETQYFGPGTRLLVL.

This clonotype was counted ten times or more. J is TRBJ2-6 and V is TRBV28; perhaps TRBD1 as D (6 bases). Germline CDR1 and CDR2: MDHEN and SYDVKM. The CDR3 runs to 17 residues. V was trimmed by 6 bases and J by 2 bases, leaving 17 bases between them. In nucleotides, the CDR3 is TGTGCCAGCAGACACCGGGACATGGAGACTGGGGCCAACGTCCTGACTTTC. As protein: CASRHRDMETGANVLTF.

V usage is TRBV4-1 and J usage is TRBJ1-1; 7 nucleotides line up with TRBD1. The CDR3 totals 15 residues. The germline CDR1 and CDR2 sequences are MGHRA and YSYEKL. After removal of 3 bases from V and 2 bases from J, the junction contained 6 bases not matched to a gene. The CDR3 reads CASSHPDRINTEAFF. CDR3 DNA: TGCGCCAGCAGCCATCCGGACAGGATTAACACTGAAGCTTTCTTT.

J is TRBJ2-2 and V is TRBV20-1, with 7 bases aligning to TRBD2. There are 15 residues in the CDR3. Germline V gives CDR1 DFQATT, CDR2 SNEGSKA (reference sequence). The ends lost 1 base at V and 4 bases at J; junction bases unmatched: 6. Here the CDR3 DNA reads TGCAGTGCTAGAGGGGCGGGGGAGTCCACCGGGGAGCTGTTTTTT. This sequence encodes CSARGAGESTGELFF.

The chain combines TRBV4-1 with TRBJ2-3, with 14 bases aligning to TRBD2. There are 16 residues in the CDR3. Germline V CDR1 and CDR2: MGHRA, YSYEKL. The V and J ends lost 4 bases and 6 bases, in that order; junction bases with no gene match: 6. DNA for the CDR3: TGCGCCAGCAGCCCGGCGGGACTAGCGGGAGAGGATACGCAGTATTTT. Translation gives CASSPAGLAGEDTQYF.

The rearrangement joins TRBV2 to TRBJ2-1; D remains unclear. The assigned J gene may be wrong: the sequence end matches TRBJ2-5 better. Germline V CDR1 and CDR2: SNHLY, FYNNEI. The CDR3 contains 10 residues. CDR3 sequence reads: CAVTAETQYF. As DNA, the CDR3 is TGTGCCGTTACAGCAGAGACCCAGTACTTC.

The J gene is TRBJ2-5, the V gene TRBV9; 7 bases are shared with TRBD2. Germline V gives CDR1 SGDLS, CDR2 YYNGEE. The CDR3 is 16 residues long. V was pared by 0 bases and J by 5 bases, with 10 bases of the junction left unmatched. Here the CDR3 reads CASSVDGAGRGETQYF. The CDR3 bases are TGTGCCAGCAGCGTAGACGGGGCAGGGCGGGGGGAGACCCAGTACTTC. The whole variable domain, filled in from reference TRBV9 and TRBJ2-5, reads DSGVTQTPKHLITATGQRVTLRCSPRSGDLSVYWYQQSLDQGLQFLIQYYNGEERAKGNILERFSAQQFPDLHSELNLSSLELGDSALYFCASSVDGAGRGETQYFGPGTRLLVL.

The chain couples TRBV29-1 to TRBJ1-2; no firm D call. The germline gives CDR1 SQVTM, CDR2 ANQGSEA. CDR3 length: 12 residues. The V and J ends lost 5 bases and 8 bases respectively, with 15 bases between them. The CDR3 loop reads CSVRAPSGGYTF. CDR3 nucleotides: TGCAGCGTTAGGGCACCCTCGGGAGGCTACACCTTC.

This clonotype was seen a handful of times. The chain combines TRBV29-1 with TRBJ2-3, with D hard to call. The CDR3 contains 15 residues. The V gene lost 3 bases and the J gene lost 2 bases, with 15 bases spanning the gap. Germline values: CDR1 SQVTM, CDR2 ANQGSEA. The CDR3 nucleotides are TGCAGCGTTGAGGATTCTGGGCTAACCACAGATACGCAGTATTTT. It encodes CSVEDSGLTTDTQYF.

This clonotype showed up just a few times. The rearrangement links TRBV7-3 to TRBJ2-3; 9 bases agree with TRBD2. Germline V gives CDR1 SGHTA, CDR2 FQGTGA. J was trimmed by 2 bases and V by 5 bases; bases with no gene match: 5. The CDR3 runs 15 residues. The CDR3 nucleotides read TGTGCCAGCAGCCCGGCGGGGGGGGTCACAGATACGCAGTATTTT. As protein: CASSPAGGVTDTQYF.

A few counts support this clonotype. The rearrangement uses TRBV6-1 and TRBJ2-3; 7 bases fit TRBD2. The CDR3 is made up of 15 amino acids. V lost 8 bases, J lost 6 bases, and 14 bases stayed unmatched. Germline V gene data show CDR1 as MNHNS and CDR2 as SASEGT. DNA of the CDR3: TGTGCCAGCGGATGGCCGGGGGGACTTTGGGATACGCAGTATTTT. Translated, it gives CASGWPGGLWDTQYF.

This clonotype showed up just a few times. The chain carries TRBV20-1 and TRBJ2-7, with D unclear. The germline V gene has CDR1 DFQATT and CDR2 SNEGSKA (reference sequence). The CDR3 contains 14 residues. With 4 bases removed from V and 2 bases from J, the gap between germline ends came to 15 bases. CDR3: CSAISGVLTYEQYF. CDR3 DNA sequence: TGCAGTGCTATTTCTGGGGTTCTCACCTACGAGCAGTACTTC.

The V call is TRBV11-1, the J call TRBJ2-7, with a possible D match to TRBD2 (5 bases). Between the trimmed V and J ends, which lost 4 bases and 4 bases, there was a span of 14 bases. Germline CDR1 is SGHAT and CDR2 is FQDESV (reference sequence). The CDR3 length is 14 residues. This chain's CDR3 is CASSSLYPGYEQYF. The CDR3 coding sequence is TGTGCCAGCAGCTCACTTTACCCGGGATACGAGCAGTACTTC. The whole variable domain, filled in from reference TRBV11-1 and TRBJ2-7, reads EAEVAQSPRYKITEKSQAVAFWCDPISGHATLYWYRQILGQGPELLVQFQDESVVDDSQLPKDRFSAERLKGVDSTLKIQPAELGDSAMYLCASSSLYPGYEQYFGPGTRLTVT.

This chain uses TRBV6-1 with TRBJ2-3, with TRBD2 matching over 12 bases. This CDR3 is 15 amino acids long. CDR1 is MNHNS and CDR2 is SASEGT in the germline V gene. The junction had 5 bases not matched to a gene; V was cut back by 4 bases and J by 6 bases. This CDR3 reads CASSGASGGADTQYF. CDR3 DNA sequence: TGTGCCAGCAGTGGAGCTAGCGGGGGGGCCGATACGCAGTATTTT.